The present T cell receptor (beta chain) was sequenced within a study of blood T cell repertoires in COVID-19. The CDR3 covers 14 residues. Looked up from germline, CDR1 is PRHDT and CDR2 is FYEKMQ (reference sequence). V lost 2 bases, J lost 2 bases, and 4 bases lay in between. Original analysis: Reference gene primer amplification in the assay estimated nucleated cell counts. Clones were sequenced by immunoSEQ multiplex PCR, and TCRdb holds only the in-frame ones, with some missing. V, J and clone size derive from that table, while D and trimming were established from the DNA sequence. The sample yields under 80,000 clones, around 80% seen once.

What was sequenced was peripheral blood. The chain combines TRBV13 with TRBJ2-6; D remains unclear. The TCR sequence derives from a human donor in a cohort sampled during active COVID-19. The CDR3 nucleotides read TGTGCCAGCAGCTTATTAACTGGGGCCAACGTCCTGACTTTC. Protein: CASSLLTGANVLTF.